The present TCR beta chain was sequenced within a study of blood T cell repertoires in COVID-19. Study as a whole: COVID-19 samples, acute and convalescent, were from the United States, Italy and Spain. In each case, the material was cDNA or gDNA derived from T cells, B-cell-depleted T cells, or PBMCs.

Between the trimmed V and J ends, which lost 0 bases and 5 bases, there was a span of 11 bases. Germline V gene data show CDR1 as SGDLS and CDR2 as YYNGEE. The CDR3 has 14 amino acids. Per the authors' pipeline: Estimation of nucleated cell counts relied on the amplification of reference gene primers. Produced via immunoSEQ multiplex PCR; TCRdb's table is partial and in-frame only. V, J and clone size are taken as reported in that table, and D and trimming were inferred from the DNA itself. The data contain 55,000 to 70,000 clones, more than 60% of them singletons. The sequence derives from a human donor in a cohort sampled during active COVID-19. The source material was peripheral blood. The J gene is TRBJ1-1, the V gene TRBV9, with D perhaps matching TRBD1 (5 bases). CDR3 nucleotides: TGTGCCAGCAGCGTAGCTGGGGGGAGGACTGAAGCTTTCTTT. This codes for CASSVAGGRTEAFF.